This TCR beta chain was captured by sequencing in a study of spatial heterogeneity in lung cancer. Study overall: Beta-chain sequences were consistently detected more often than alpha-chain sequences. Combinations of a unique TCR and a UMI were tallied in raw reads, and on average each appeared more than ten times.

TCRdb itself ran the 5' RACE reads through MiXCR, one entry per CDR3 protein. Among over 13,000 distinct CDR3 sequences listed, roughly 3.6% were seen once. V was shortened by 3 bases and J by 1 base, with 9 bases between the two germline ends. The CDR3 contains 14 residues. This clonotype was observed many times. Found in a library prepared for alpha chains, this beta chain is an off-target read, and its abundance has little meaning. Described time point: sample taken at primary tumor resection. The chain has TRBV12-3 or TRBV12-4 and TRBJ1-1; D uncertain. This receptor was taken from a male donor with early-stage non-small cell lung cancer. Material: normal lung tissue next to the tumor, obtained at surgery. In nucleotides, the CDR3 is TGTGCCAGCAGTTTCACGGGGAAGAACACTGAAGCTTTCTTT. This gives the protein CASSFTGKNTEAFF.